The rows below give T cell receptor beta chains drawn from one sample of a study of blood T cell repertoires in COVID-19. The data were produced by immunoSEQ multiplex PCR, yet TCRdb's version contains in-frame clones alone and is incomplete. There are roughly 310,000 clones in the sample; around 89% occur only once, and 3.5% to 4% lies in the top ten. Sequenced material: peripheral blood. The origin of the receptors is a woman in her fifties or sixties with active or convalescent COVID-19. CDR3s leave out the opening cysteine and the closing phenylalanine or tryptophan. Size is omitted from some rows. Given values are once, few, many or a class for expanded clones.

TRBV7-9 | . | ASSPRGPTGNTIY
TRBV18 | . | ASSTAVADTEAF
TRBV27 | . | ASSFQGRDTQY
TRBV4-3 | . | ASSQDFQGGYGYT
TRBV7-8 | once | ASSWESPRIPTDTQY
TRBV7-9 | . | ASSSHRGWNEQF
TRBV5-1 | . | ASSHSGHRLRF
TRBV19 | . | ASSGGTGTHEQY
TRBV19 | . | ASRAGQGNPPQH
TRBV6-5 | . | ASSYSYGGGYT
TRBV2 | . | ASRKRQYYNEQF
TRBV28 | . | ASSLWGQGNQPQH
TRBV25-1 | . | ASIQGGNTEAF
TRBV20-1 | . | SASSREGRHEQY
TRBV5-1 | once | ASSLAGTVTNYGYT
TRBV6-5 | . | ASSYYGQGYEQY
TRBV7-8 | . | ASSPGQGVFYEQY
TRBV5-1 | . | ASSWGLAGRVEQY
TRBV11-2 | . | ASSFGVLAEAF
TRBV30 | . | AWTGQSNTEAF
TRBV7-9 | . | ASSLEGGRNSPLH
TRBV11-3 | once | ASSLEWYAGQFRPGNTIY
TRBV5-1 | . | ASSLETSGADIQY
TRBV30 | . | AWSVTLYEQY
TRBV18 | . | ASSPLLLRDRVLNTEAF
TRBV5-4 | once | ASSPGTQKVGYT
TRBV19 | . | ASGAYRRVGEHQPQH
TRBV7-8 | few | ASSRGQHQETQY
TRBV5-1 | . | ASSLETGGTEAF
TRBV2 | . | AVPGQGGGEAF
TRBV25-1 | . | ASSEWSGRSYNEQF
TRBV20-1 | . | SARGLDTQY
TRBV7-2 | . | ASSLSHSNQPQH
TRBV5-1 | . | ASSLGSAGVYEQY
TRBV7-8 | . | ASSTGPGNTIY
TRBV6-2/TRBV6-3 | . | ASSYGGVWPQETQY
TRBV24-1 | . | ATSDFEPTVGYT
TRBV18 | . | ASSPSGVGGYT
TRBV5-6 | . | ASSLAGNSYEQY
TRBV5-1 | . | ASSSGTTVTQY
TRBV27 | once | ASTSVGLAGGYEQY
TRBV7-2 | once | ASSRETEAEAF
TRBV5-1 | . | ASSLHTSWYTYEQY
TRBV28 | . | ASNPGSYGYT
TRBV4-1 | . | ASSQQGGTQY
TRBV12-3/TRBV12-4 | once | ASSGGYNEQF
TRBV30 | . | AWSVGQGRSGANVLT
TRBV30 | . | AWSGPGGPYGAQH
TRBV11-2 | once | ASSWGQGAGTDTQY
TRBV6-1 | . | ASSGLGQWSSNEQF